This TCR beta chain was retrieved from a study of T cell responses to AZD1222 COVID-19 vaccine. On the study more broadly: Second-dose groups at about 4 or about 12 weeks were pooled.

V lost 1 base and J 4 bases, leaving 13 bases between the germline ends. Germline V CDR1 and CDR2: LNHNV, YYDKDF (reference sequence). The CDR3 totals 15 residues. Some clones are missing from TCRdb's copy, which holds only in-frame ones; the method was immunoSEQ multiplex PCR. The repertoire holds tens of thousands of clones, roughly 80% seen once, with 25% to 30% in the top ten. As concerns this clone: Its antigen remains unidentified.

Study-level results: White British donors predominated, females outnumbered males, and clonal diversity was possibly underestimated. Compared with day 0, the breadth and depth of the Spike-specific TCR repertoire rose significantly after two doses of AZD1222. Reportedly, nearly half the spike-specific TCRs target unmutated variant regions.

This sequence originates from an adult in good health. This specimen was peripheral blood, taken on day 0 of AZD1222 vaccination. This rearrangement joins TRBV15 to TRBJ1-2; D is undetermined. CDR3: CATSRVIEGGYGYTF. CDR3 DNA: TGTGCCACCAGCAGAGTTATTGAGGGAGGCTATGGCTACACCTTC.